This TCR beta chain emerged from a study of T cell responses to AZD1222 COVID-19 vaccine. Notes on the study in general: Of spike-specific TCRs, nearly half reportedly target regions left unmutated in variants. White British ancestry dominated among donors, who included more females, and clonal diversity was possibly underestimated.

As for this clone: What it binds is unknown.

Here immunoSEQ multiplex PCR was the method, and the copy in TCRdb shows in-frame clones only, minus some. The profile shows about 130,000 clones, approximately 85% of them singletons. Germline values: CDR1 SQVTM, CDR2 ANQGSEA. This CDR3 is built from 15 residues. V shed 3 bases, J shed 2 bases, and the junction held 7 bases outside the gene matches. Sequencing was performed on peripheral blood, taken on day 0 of AZD1222 vaccination. The rearrangement links TRBV29-1 to TRBJ2-1; 7 bases match TRBD1. The TCR sequence derives from an adult in good health. The CDR3: CSVDSRGRTYNEQFF. CDR3 in DNA: TGCAGCGTTGATTCAAGGGGGCGAACCTACAATGAGCAGTTCTTC.